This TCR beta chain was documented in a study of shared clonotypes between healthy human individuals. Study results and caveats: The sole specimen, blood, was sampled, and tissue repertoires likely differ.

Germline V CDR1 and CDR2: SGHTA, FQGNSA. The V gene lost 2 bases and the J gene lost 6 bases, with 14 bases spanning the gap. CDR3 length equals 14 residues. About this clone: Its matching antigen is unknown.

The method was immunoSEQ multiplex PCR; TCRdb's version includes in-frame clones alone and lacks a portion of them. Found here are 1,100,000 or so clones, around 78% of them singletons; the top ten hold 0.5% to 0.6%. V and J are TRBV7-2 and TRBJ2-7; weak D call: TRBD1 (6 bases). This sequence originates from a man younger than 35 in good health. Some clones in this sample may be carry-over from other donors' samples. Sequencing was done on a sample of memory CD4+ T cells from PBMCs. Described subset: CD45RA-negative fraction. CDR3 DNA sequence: TGTGCCAGCAGCTTAATGGGACAAGGTGGCGAGCAGTACTTC. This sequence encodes CASSLMGQGGEQYF.